This TCR beta chain was identified during a study of OX40 agonist ivuxolimab in advanced cancers. The data were produced by immunoSEQ multiplex PCR, yet TCRdb's version contains in-frame clones alone and is incomplete. The repertoire includes 57,000 or so clones, under 85% of them detected once, and 3.4% sits in the top ten. Germline values: CDR1 DFQATT, CDR2 SNEGSKA (reference sequence). The length of the CDR3 is 11 residues. V was shortened by 6 bases and J by 8 bases, with 13 bases between the two germline ends. The sequence derives from an adult with an advanced solid tumor such as melanoma, head and neck, liver or kidney cancer. The rearrangement joins TRBV20-1 to TRBJ1-2, with D unclear. Source: CD4+ or CD8+ T cells sorted from blood, taken in a trial of the OX40 agonist ivuxolimab. The CDR3 DNA reads as TGCAGTGCCCAACTCCTGACCGGCTACACCTTC. This gives the protein CSAQLLTGYTF.